The 24 T cell receptor beta chains below come from one sample, sequenced in a study of T and B cells in COVID-19 patients. Multiplex PCR with BIOMED2 TRB-A/B primer pools amplified TRB rearrangements. TCRdb re-derived calls from the multiplex PCR reads in MiXCR, one entry per CDR3 protein. The top ten clones hold more than 20% of a sample with 6,000 to 8,500 distinct CDR3 sequences, around 33% of them seen once. Each TRB amplification used about 250-550 ng of genomic DNA from blood. The sequenced sample was blood. The receptors originated from a human donor who had recovered from COVID-19.

This sequence joins TRBV6-5 and TRBJ2-1; no clear D gene. The CDR3 covers 16 residues. Per germline, CDR1 MNHEY and CDR2 SVGAGI. V was clipped by 6 bases and J by 0 bases, with 15 bases between them. In DNA, the CDR3 is TGTGCCAGCAGCTTAAGAACTCAGAGCTCCTACAATGAGCAGTTCTTC. It translates to CASSLRTQSSYNEQFF.

This clonotype was recorded only once. The J gene is TRBJ1-1, the V gene TRBV12-3 or TRBV12-4, with D hard to call. With 6 bases removed from V and 0 bases from J, the gap between germline ends came to 8 bases. The CDR3 loop spans 13 amino acids. The CDR3 bases are TGTGCCAGCAGCCCCCTCATGAACACTGAAGCTTTCTTT. Amino acid sequence: CASSPLMNTEAFF.

By its share, this clonotype is medium-sized (0.01 to 0.1%). J is TRBJ2-1 and V is TRBV19; a weak D match, TRBD1 (6 bases). Germline loops: CDR1 LNHDA, CDR2 SQIVND (reference sequence). V shed 3 bases and J shed 10 bases, with 13 bases lying between them. The CDR3 totals 13 residues. The CDR3 loop is CASSIPQGHEQFF. The CDR3 nucleotides read TGTGCCAGTAGTATCCCACAGGGCCACGAGCAGTTCTTC.

V and J are TRBV7-9 and TRBJ2-3; 7 nucleotides align to TRBD1. Germline V gene data show CDR1 as SEHNR and CDR2 as FQNEAQ (reference sequence). Trimming took 5 bases from V and 1 from J; bases not matched to a gene: 9. This CDR3 is built from 16 residues. The CDR3 nucleotides read TGTGCCAGCAGCCTTGACAGGGTAAGGGGCACAGATACGCAGTATTTT. Amino acids: CASSLDRVRGTDTQYF.

The chain employs TRBV12-3 or TRBV12-4 and TRBJ2-5, with D possibly being TRBD1 or TRBD2 (5 bases each). V lost 6 bases and J 6 bases, leaving 20 bases between the germline ends. The CDR3 is made up of 15 amino acids. CDR3 in DNA: TGTGCCAGCAGACCATGGGGACGGCCCGAGAAGACCCAGTACTTC. The encoded protein is CASRPWGRPEKTQYF.

This clonotype has only a few counts. The chain joins TRBV12-3 or TRBV12-4 to TRBJ1-5, with TRBD1 identical over 10 bases. The CDR3 covers 15 residues. Trimming took 6 bases from V and 6 from J; bases not matched to a gene: 8. The CDR3 loop reads CASRSGTGDTQPQHF. In nucleotides, the CDR3 is TGTGCCAGCAGGTCCGGGACAGGGGACACTCAGCCCCAGCATTTT.

This clonotype was counted a few times. The V and J genes are TRBV6-4 and TRBJ2-3; D is unclear. The germline CDR1 and CDR2 sequences are MRHNA and SNTAGT. V was pared by 0 bases and J by 0 bases, with 13 bases between. The CDR3 consists of 17 residues. The CDR3, as DNA: TGTGCCAGCAGTGACTCTTTTCCGGGTACTAGCACAGATACGCAGTATTTT. It yields the protein CASSDSFPGTSTDTQYF.

The J gene is TRBJ2-6, the V gene TRBV7-9, with 11 nucleotides matching TRBD1. The V and J ends lost 4 bases and 0 bases, in that order; junction bases with no gene match: 5. This CDR3 is 18 amino acids long. Germline CDR1 reads SEHNR; CDR2 reads FQNEAQ (reference sequence). The CDR3, as DNA: TGTGCCAGCAGCTCCAGGGACAGGGGGTTCTCTGGGGCCAACGTCCTGACTTTC. Translating it yields CASSSRDRGFSGANVLTF.

This sequence joins TRBV27 and TRBJ2-3; TRBD2 matches at 14 bases. J gave up 3 bases and V 8 bases, and 13 bases lay outside the gene matches. In germline, CDR1 is MNHEY, CDR2 SMNVEV (reference sequence). CDR3 length: 18 residues. This CDR3 reads CASRFLGLAGGSTDTQYF. CDR3 DNA: TGTGCCAGCCGCTTCTTAGGACTAGCGGGGGGATCAACAGATACGCAGTATTTT.

The chain has TRBV27 and TRBJ2-1; tentative D call: TRBD2 (6 bases). The germline V gene has CDR1 MNHEY and CDR2 SMNVEV (reference sequence). This CDR3 has 16 amino acids. Trimming took 2 bases from V and 0 from J, leaving 11 bases between them. CDR3 bases: TGTGCCAGCAGTTTAAGCGGAGGGAGCTCCTACAATGAGCAGTTCTTC. This translates into CASSLSGGSSYNEQFF.

The chain joins TRBV6-1 to TRBJ1-5; D ambiguous. CDR1 and CDR2 from the germline V gene are MNHNS and SASEGT. The V and J ends lost 5 bases and 5 bases respectively, with 13 bases between them. The CDR3 is 14 amino acids. The CDR3 DNA is TGTGCCAGCAGTCCTTCGGGGAGGGATCAGCCCCAGCATTTT. Encoded protein: CASSPSGRDQPQHF.

J is TRBJ1-2 and V is TRBV6-4; 8 nucleotides align to TRBD1. Germline V lookup: CDR1 MRHNA, CDR2 SNTAGT. This CDR3 contains 16 residues. V gave up 6 bases and J gave up 10 bases; unmatched junction bases: 19. CDR3 loop: CASSKEYTGGSKDYTF. CDR3 DNA: TGTGCCAGCAGCAAAGAATATACAGGGGGAAGTAAGGACTACACCTTC.

V and J are TRBV6-5 and TRBJ2-7, with D uncertain. Germline values: CDR1 MNHEY, CDR2 SVGAGI. This CDR3 has 14 residues. In DNA form, the CDR3 reads TGCGCCAGCAGTGAGTCGCCCCTCGTGGACGAGCAGTACGTC. Protein sequence: CASSESPLVDEQYV.

The rearrangement uses TRBV5-4 and TRBJ2-2; the match to TRBD2 covers 11 bases. The J segment lost 5 bases and the V segment lost 4 bases, leaving 1 base of the junction unmatched. CDR3 size: 14 residues. Germline-derived CDR1 and CDR2 are SGHNT and YYREEE (reference sequence). For the CDR3, the DNA is TGTGCCAGCAGCCGACTAGCGGGGACCGGGGAGCTGTTTTTT. The encoded protein is CASSRLAGTGELFF.

This chain joins TRBV6-4 and TRBJ2-7; possible D gene TRBD1, 5 bases. This CDR3 spans 13 amino acids. Per the germline V gene, CDR1 is MRHNA and CDR2 is SNTAGT. Between the trimmed V and J ends, which lost 4 bases and 7 bases, there was a span of 14 bases. The CDR3 DNA sequence: TGTGCCAGCAGTGTACAGGTATACAATGAGCAGTACTTC. Protein: CASSVQVYNEQYF.

Regarding this clonotype: Sequence at one end of the junction differs from germline and may be a read error. The rearrangement uses TRBV7-2 and TRBJ2-7, with 12 bases identical to TRBD2. CDR3 length: 18 residues. Germline V gene data show CDR1 as SGHTA and CDR2 as FQGNSA. CDR3 sequence: CACSLGPSGGAGDYEQYF. CDR3 coding DNA: TGTGCCTGCAGCTTAGGTCCTAGCGGGGGGGCGGGCGACTACGAGCAGTACTTC.

This chain uses TRBV7-2 with TRBJ2-3; D not certain. Between the trimmed V and J ends, which lost 5 bases and 6 bases, there was a span of 15 bases. Germline V gene sequence: CDR1 SGHTA, CDR2 FQGNSA. This CDR3 is built from 14 residues. CDR3 sequence reads: CASSPGWQADTQYF. In DNA, the CDR3 is TGTGCCAGCAGCCCTGGGTGGCAAGCTGATACGCAGTATTTT.

The rearrangement links TRBV15 to TRBJ2-3; 7 nucleotides line up with TRBD1. The trim removed 6 bases at V and 2 bases at J, leaving 5 bases unmatched. From germline, CDR1 is LNHNV and CDR2 YYDKDF (reference sequence). The CDR3 consists of 14 residues. Here the CDR3 DNA reads TGTGCCACCAGACAGGGGCTAAACACAGATACGCAGTATTTT. Protein product: CATRQGLNTDTQYF.

The chain is built from TRBV15 and TRBJ1-3; D not resolved. V lost 1 base and J 1 base, leaving 5 bases between the germline ends. Germline values: CDR1 LNHNV, CDR2 YYDKDF (reference sequence). The CDR3 is 14 residues long. CDR3 amino acids: CATSRGGSGNTIYF. In nucleotides, the CDR3 is TGTGCCACCAGCAGAGGAGGTTCTGGAAACACCATATATTTT. The full variable domain, its missing parts supplied by reference TRBV15 and TRBJ1-3, is DAMVIQNPRYQVTQFGKPVTLSCSQTLNHNVMYWYQQKSSQAPKLLFHYYDKDFNNEADTPDNFQSRRPNTSFCFLDIRSPGLGDTAMYLCATSRGGSGNTIYFGEGSWLTVV.

The J gene is TRBJ2-7, the V gene TRBV6-1, with D possibly TRBD2 on 6 matching bases. Between the trimmed V and J ends, which lost 8 bases and 3 bases, there was a span of 11 bases. The CDR3 totals 12 residues. Germline CDR1 MNHNS, CDR2 SASEGT. CDR3 sequence reads: CASGRTLYEQYF. Here the CDR3 DNA reads TGTGCCAGCGGGAGGACACTCTACGAGCAGTACTTC.

By sample share, this clonotype is medium-sized. This chain uses TRBV19 with TRBJ1-5; TRBD1 is a possible D gene (6 bases). V lost 6 bases to trimming and J lost 2 bases, with 14 bases between them. The CDR3 contains 15 residues. Germline CDR1 and CDR2: LNHDA and SQIVND (reference sequence). The CDR3 is CASSSNEGGNQPQHF. The CDR3 DNA sequence: TGTGCCAGTAGCTCGAACGAGGGGGGCAATCAGCCCCAGCATTTT.

The rearrangement links TRBV6-5 to TRBJ2-5; 10 bases line up with TRBD2. J gave up 6 bases and V 0 bases, and 13 bases lay outside the gene matches. The CDR3 loop spans 18 amino acids. Germline V lookup: CDR1 MNHEY, CDR2 SVGAGI. The CDR3 DNA reads as TGTGCCAGCAGTTACTCCCAAGCGGGGGGGCCCCAAAGCCAGACCCAGTACTTC. As protein: CASSYSQAGGPQSQTQYF.

The chain employs TRBV5-4 and TRBJ2-3, with TRBD2 matching 11 bases. With V trimmed by 4 bases and J by 2 bases, 6 bases remained unmatched. This CDR3 has 16 residues. Per germline, CDR1 SGHNT and CDR2 YYREEE (reference sequence). The CDR3 protein is CASSPGTSGYTDTQYF. The CDR3 DNA reads TGTGCCAGCAGCCCCGGGACTAGCGGCTACACAGATACGCAGTATTTT.

The rearrangement joins TRBV6-1 to TRBJ2-5; tentative D call: TRBD2 (6 bases). Germline V gives CDR1 MNHNS, CDR2 SASEGT. The CDR3 is 15 amino acids. V was pared by 9 bases and J by 5 bases, with 22 bases between. CDR3 residues: CASLSLRGRGETQYF. DNA for the CDR3: TGTGCCAGTCTGAGTCTTAGGGGCCGGGGGGAGACCCAGTACTTC.